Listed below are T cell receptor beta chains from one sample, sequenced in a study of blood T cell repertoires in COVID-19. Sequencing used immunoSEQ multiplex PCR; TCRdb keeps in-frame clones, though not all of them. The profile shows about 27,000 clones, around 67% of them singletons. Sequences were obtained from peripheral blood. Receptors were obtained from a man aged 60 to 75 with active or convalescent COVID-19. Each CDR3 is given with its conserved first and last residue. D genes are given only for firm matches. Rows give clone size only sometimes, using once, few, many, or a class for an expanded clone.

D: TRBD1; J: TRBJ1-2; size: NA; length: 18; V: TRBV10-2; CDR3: CASSESKTGGMSYYGYTF; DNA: TGCGCCAGCAGTGAGTCGAAGACAGGGGGCATGAGCTACTATGGCTACACCTTC
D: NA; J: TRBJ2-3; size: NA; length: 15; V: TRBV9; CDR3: CASSVEDTFTDTQYF; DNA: TGTGCCAGCAGCGTAGAGGACACATTCACAGATACGCAGTATTTT
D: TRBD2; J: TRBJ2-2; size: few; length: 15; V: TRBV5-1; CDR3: CASRPTSGVTGELFF; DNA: TGCGCCAGCAGACCGACTAGCGGAGTCACCGGGGAGCTGTTTTTT
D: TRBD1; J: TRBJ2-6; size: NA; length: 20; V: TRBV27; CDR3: CASSSQSVWTGPSGANVLTF; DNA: TGTGCCAGCAGTTCGCAGAGTGTGTGGACAGGGCCGTCTGGGGCCAACGTCCTGACTTTC
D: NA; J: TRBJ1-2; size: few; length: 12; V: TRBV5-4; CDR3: CASSSPPYGYTF; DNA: TGTGCCAGCAGCTCCCCCCCTTATGGCTACACCTTC
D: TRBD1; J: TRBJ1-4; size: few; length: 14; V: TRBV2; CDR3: CASTGQGAAEKLFF; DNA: TGTGCCAGCACCGGACAGGGGGCGGCGGAAAAACTGTTTTTT
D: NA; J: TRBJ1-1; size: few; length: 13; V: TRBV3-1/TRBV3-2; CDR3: CASNQASGTEAFF; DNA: TGTGCCAGCAACCAGGCTTCGGGCACTGAAGCTTTCTTT
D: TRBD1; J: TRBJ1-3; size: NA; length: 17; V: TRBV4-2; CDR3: CASSQDGQGAGGDTIYF; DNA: TGTGCCAGCAGCCAAGATGGGCAGGGGGCTGGTGGGGACACCATATATTTT
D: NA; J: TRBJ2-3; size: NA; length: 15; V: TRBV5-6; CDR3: CASSHGQGPTDTQYF; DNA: TGTGCCAGCAGCCACGGGCAGGGGCCCACAGATACGCAGTATTTT
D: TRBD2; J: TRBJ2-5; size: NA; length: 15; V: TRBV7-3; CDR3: CASSALAGGRETQYF; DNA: TGTGCCAGCAGCGCACTAGCGGGGGGCCGAGAGACCCAGTACTTC
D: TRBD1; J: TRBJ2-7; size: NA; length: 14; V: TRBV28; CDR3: CASSVPGQAYEQYF; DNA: TGTGCCAGCAGCGTCCCGGGACAGGCATACGAGCAGTACTTC
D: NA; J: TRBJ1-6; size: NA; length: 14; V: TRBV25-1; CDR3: CASRPSSYNSPLHF; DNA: TGTGCCAGCAGGCCGAGCTCCTATAATTCACCCCTCCACTTT
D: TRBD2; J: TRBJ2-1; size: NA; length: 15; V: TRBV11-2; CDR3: CASSQQPGGANEQFF; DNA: TGTGCCAGCAGCCAACAACCGGGGGGGGCCAATGAGCAGTTCTTC
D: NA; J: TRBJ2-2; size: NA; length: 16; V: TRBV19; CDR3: CASSPRYRASTGELFF; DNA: TGTGCCAGTAGTCCCCGGTACAGGGCATCTACCGGGGAGCTGTTTTTT
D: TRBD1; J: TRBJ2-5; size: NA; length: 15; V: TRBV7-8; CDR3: CASSLRDRGDETQYF; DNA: TGTGCCAGCAGCTTAAGGGACAGGGGAGATGAGACCCAGTACTTC
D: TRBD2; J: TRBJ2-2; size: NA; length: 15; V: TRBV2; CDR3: CASSRLAGWTGELFF; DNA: TGTGCCAGCAGCAGACTAGCGGGGTGGACCGGGGAGCTGTTTTTT
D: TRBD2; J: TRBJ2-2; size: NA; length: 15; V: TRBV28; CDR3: CATASGSINTGELFF; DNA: TGTGCCACCGCTAGCGGGAGTATCAACACCGGGGAGCTGTTTTTT
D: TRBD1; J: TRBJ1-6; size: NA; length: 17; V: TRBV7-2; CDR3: CASSFLRDRGWNSPLHF; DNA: TGTGCCAGCAGCTTCCTTCGGGACAGGGGTTGGAATTCACCCCTCCACTTT
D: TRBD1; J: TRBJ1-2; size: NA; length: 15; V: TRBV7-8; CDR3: CASSLAVGQGHGYTF; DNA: TGTGCCAGCAGCTTAGCCGTGGGACAGGGCCATGGCTACACCTTC
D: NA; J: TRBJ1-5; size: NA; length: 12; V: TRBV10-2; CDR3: CASNEGSQPQHF; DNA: TGCGCCAGCAACGAAGGGAGTCAGCCCCAGCATTTT
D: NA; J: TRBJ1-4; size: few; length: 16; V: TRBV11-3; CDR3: CASSRTVGQGGEKLFF; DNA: TGTGCCAGCAGCCGAACAGTGGGGCAAGGGGGTGAAAAACTGTTTTTT
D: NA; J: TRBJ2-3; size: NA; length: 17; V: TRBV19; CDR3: CASTTTLAHYSTDTQYF; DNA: TGTGCCAGTACCACAACCCTAGCGCACTATAGCACAGATACGCAGTATTTT
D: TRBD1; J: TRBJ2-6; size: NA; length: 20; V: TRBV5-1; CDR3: CASSLDPASQGARGANVLTF; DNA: TGCGCCAGCAGCTTGGACCCGGCCTCCCAGGGGGCGCGGGGGGCCAACGTCCTGACTTTC
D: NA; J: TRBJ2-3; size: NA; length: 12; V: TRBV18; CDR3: CASSPEADTQYF; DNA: TGTGCCAGCTCACCAGAGGCAGATACGCAGTATTTT